This entry concerns a single T cell receptor (beta chain). The antigen is undetermined. These data originate in a study of OX40 agonist ivuxolimab in advanced cancers. Whole-study findings and limits: Expanded clones were, on average, more numerous in CD8+ T cells than in CD4+.

Systemic immunosuppression or autoimmune disease history was grounds to exclude patients. Peripheral blood came from all dose cohorts at three timepoints. Sequencing used immunoSEQ multiplex PCR; TCRdb keeps in-frame clones, though not all of them. This sample carries about 2,200 clones, roughly 83% of them seen once, and the ten largest clones take less than 20%. The sample was CD4+ or CD8+ T cells sorted from blood, taken in a trial of the OX40 agonist ivuxolimab. The source of this sequence is an adult with an advanced solid tumor such as melanoma, head and neck, liver or kidney cancer.

The CDR3 sequence is CASSSTPGTGSYNEQFF. CDR3 bases: TGCGCCAGCAGCTCAACACCCGGGACTGGCTCCTACAATGAGCAGTTCTTC. J is TRBJ2-1 and V is TRBV5-1, with D perhaps matching TRBD2 (6 bases). The CDR3 loop spans 17 amino acids. Trimming left V 3 bases short and J 0 bases short, with 16 bases between. CDR1 is SGHRS, CDR2 YFSETQ, per germline.